This T cell receptor beta chain comes out of a study of beta chain features in type 1 diabetes. The study's findings and limits: Reads derived from cDNA could over-represent cells showing high TCR expression. Researchers could not determine here whether HLA type influences TCRB rearrangement.

To note about this clone: Its antigen remains unknown.

Purity exceeded 95% in all sorted populations. With V trimmed by 6 bases and J by 2 bases, 5 bases remained unmatched. The CDR3 covers 15 residues. Germline V lookup: CDR1 KGHSH, CDR2 LQKENI. As every portion of the isolated RNA was reverse transcribed, the sequencing read expressed TCRB transcripts. Reads from naive, central memory and regulatory T cell samples averaged about 3.9 million. The data were produced by immunoSEQ multiplex PCR, yet TCRdb's version contains in-frame clones alone and is incomplete. The sample includes under 400,000 clones, roughly an eighth seen only once; the top ten take more than 0.015%.

Source material: naive CD4+ T cells from blood. The chain joins TRBV18 to TRBJ2-7, with TRBD1 matching over 12 bases. The sequence came from a man aged 18 to 29 in good health. This CDR3 reads CASSPGTGGPYEQYF. The CDR3 nucleotides read TGTGCCAGCTCTCCTGGGACAGGGGGCCCCTACGAGCAGTACTTC.